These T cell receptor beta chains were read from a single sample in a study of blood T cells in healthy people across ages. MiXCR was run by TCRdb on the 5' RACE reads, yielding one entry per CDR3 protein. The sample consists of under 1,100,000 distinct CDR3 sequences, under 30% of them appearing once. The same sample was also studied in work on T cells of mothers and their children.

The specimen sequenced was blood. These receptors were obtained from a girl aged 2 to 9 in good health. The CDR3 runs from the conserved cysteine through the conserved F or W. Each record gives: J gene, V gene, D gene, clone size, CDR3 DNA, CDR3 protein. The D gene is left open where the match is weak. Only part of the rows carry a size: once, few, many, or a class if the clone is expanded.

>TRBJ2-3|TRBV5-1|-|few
TGCGCCAGCAGCTCGGGACTTACAGGGACAGATACGCAGTATTTT
CASSSGLTGTDTQYF
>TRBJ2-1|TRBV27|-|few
TGTGCCAGCAGTTTAGGGGGGTTCGTCCCCTACAATGAGCAGTTCTTC
CASSLGGFVPYNEQFF
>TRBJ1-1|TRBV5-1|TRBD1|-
TGCGCCAGCAGCCCTTATCCAGGGGGCGGGATGAGCACTGAAGCTTTCTTT
CASSPYPGGGMSTEAFF
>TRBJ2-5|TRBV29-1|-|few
TGCAGCGTTGTCCCGGGGCCCAAAGAGACCCAGTACTTC
CSVVPGPKETQYF
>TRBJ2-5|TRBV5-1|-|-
TGCGCCAGCAGACAAGGGGGTCAAGGGGAGACCCAGTACTTC
CASRQGGQGETQYF
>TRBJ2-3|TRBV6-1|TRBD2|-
TGTGCCAGCAACGGGGGAGGGCCGAGGGGCACAGATACGCAGTATTTT
CASNGGGPRGTDTQYF
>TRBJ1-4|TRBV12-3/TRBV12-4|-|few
TGTGCCAGCGGGCAGACAGAGGGAGGCGAAAAACTGTTTTTT
CASGQTEGGEKLFF
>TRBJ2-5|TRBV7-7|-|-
TGTGCTAGCAGCTTAGAAAGGGGACAAGGGGAGACCCAGTACTTC
CASSLERGQGETQYF
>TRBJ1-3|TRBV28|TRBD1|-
TGTGCCAGCAGTTCCCCCTTAGACAGGGGAATTAGCTCTGGAAACACCATATATTTT
CASSSPLDRGISSGNTIYF
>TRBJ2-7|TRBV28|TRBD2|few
TGTGCCAGCAGTGGACTAGCGGGAGTCTACGAGCAGTACTTC
CASSGLAGVYEQYF
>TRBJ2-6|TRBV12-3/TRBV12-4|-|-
TGTGCCAGCAGTTTGGGGTGGACTGGGGCCAACGTCCTGACTTTC
CASSLGWTGANVLTF
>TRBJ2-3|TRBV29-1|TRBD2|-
TGCAGCGTTGAATTTTACGCGGGAGGGCCCAAGGGGAGCACAGATACGCAGTATTTT
CSVEFYAGGPKGSTDTQYF
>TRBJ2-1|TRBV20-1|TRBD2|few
TGCAGTGCTAGAGATCAAGCGGGATATGGGGCTGAGCAGTTCTTC
CSARDQAGYGAEQFF
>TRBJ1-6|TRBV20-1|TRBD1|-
TGCAGTGCCACGACAGGGAGCTCCTATAATTCACCCCTCCACTTT
CSATTGSSYNSPLHF
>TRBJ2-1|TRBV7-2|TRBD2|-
TGTGCCAGCAGCTTAGGCGGGAGAGTCTACAATGAGCAGTTCTTC
CASSLGGRVYNEQFF
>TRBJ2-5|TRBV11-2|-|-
TGTGCCAGCAGCTTAGACCTAACCCCCACCCAGTACTTC
CASSLDLTPTQYF
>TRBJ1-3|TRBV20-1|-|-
TGCAGTGCTAGGAACAGGGCTGGAAACACCATATATTTT
CSARNRAGNTIYF
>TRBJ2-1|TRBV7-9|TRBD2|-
TGTGCCAGCATCCCCGCCGGGACTATCTACAATGAGCAGTTCTTC
CASIPAGTIYNEQFF
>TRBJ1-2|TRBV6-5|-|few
TGTGCCAGCAGTTACTCAGCGACCAGGAGCTATGGCTACACCTTC
CASSYSATRSYGYTF
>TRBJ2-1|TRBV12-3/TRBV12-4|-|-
TGTGCCAGCAGTTTAGGGGGGTCAATCAATGAGCAGTTCTTC
CASSLGGSINEQFF
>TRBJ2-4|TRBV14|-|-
TGTGCCAGCAGCCAAGAGTACAGCGGTGACATTCAGTACTTC
CASSQEYSGDIQYF
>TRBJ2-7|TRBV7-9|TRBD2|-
TGTGCCAGCGGCAACCTAGGCGGGGGGCCGGCCTACGAGCAGTACTTC
CASGNLGGGPAYEQYF
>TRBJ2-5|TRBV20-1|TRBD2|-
TGCAGTGCTAGAGCAAGTAGCGGGGGGGTCCAAGAGACCCAGTACTTC
CSARASSGGVQETQYF
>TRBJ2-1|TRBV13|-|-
TGTGCCAGCACCCTTTCCGGGACCCAGCATCGGCAGTTCTTC
CASTLSGTQHRQFF
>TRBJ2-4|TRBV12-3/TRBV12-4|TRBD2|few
TGTGCCAGCTGTTCATCCCTTGGCGGGAGGGACATTCAGTACTTC
CASCSSLGGRDIQYF
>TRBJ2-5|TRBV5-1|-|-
TGCGCCAGCAGCTGGGGACTGAAACAAGAGACCCAGTACTTC
CASSWGLKQETQYF
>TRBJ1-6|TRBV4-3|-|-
TGCGCCAGCAGCCAAGTACAGGGAGTGCCACCCCTCCACTTT
CASSQVQGVPPLHF
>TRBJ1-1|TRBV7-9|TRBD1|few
TGTGCCAGCAGCTTACCCCGACAGGGCTTTGAAGCTTTCTTT
CASSLPRQGFEAFF
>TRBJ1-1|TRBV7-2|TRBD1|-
TGTGCCAGCAGTCCTGGACAGGTATTGGGAGGGCAAGAAGCTTTCTTT
CASSPGQVLGGQEAFF
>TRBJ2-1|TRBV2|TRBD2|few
TGTGCCAGCAGCGAAGGCGGGAGGGGTGTCTACAATGAGCAGTTCTTC
CASSEGGRGVYNEQFF
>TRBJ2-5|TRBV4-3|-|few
TGCGCCAGCAGCCAAGGGACGGGAAAATGGACCCAGTACTTC
CASSQGTGKWTQYF
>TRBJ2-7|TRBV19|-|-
TGTGCCAGTAGTATAGATCTGGGGGAACGGGACGAGCAGTACTTC
CASSIDLGERDEQYF
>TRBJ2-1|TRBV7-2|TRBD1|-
TGTGCCAGCAGCTTAGGAGGGCAGGGGGCGTTGAATGAGCAGTTCTTC
CASSLGGQGALNEQFF
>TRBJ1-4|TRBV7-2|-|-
TGTGCCAGCAGCCGGGGGGGCGATATTAATGAAAAACTGTTTTTT
CASSRGGDINEKLFF
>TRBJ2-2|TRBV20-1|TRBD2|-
TGCAGTGCTAGAGATCCCAGCGGGAGTAACACCGGGGAGCTGTTTTTT
CSARDPSGSNTGELFF
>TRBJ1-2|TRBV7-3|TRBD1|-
TGTGCCAGCAGTCTGACAGGGGGCAATGGCTACACCTTC
CASSLTGGNGYTF
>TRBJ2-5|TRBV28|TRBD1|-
TGTGCCAGCACCCAGAGGGGACAGGGGGAGACCCAGTACTTC
CASTQRGQGETQYF
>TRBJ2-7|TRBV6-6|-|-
TGTGCCAGCAGTTTCGGGGGAGAACGTCAGCAGTACTTC
CASSFGGERQQYF
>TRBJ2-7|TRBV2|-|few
TGTGCCAGCAGTGAAAGGAGGGCCCGCTCCTACGAGCAGTACTTC
CASSERRARSYEQYF
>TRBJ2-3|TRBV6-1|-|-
TGTGCCAGCAGTATCAGGGTTTTGGGAGATACGCAGTATTTT
CASSIRVLGDTQYF
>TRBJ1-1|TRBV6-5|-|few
TGTGCCAGCAGTCCTGGACAGCGGGAAGGAGCTTTCTTT
CASSPGQREGAFF
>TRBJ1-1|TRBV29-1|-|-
TGCAGCGTTGAAGATGAGAGTGGTGCTTTCTTT
CSVEDESGAFF
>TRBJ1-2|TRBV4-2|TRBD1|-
TGTGCCAGCAGCGAATCCGGGACAGCCGTGGTCGGCTACACCTTC
CASSESGTAVVGYTF
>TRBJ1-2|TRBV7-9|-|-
TGTGCCAGCAGCTTAGTGAGGGAAAGTCCTAACTATGGCTACACCTTC
CASSLVRESPNYGYTF
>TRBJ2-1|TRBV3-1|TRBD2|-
TGTGCCAGCAGATCTAGCGGGGGGGCCGGTGAGCAGTTCTTC
CASRSSGGAGEQFF
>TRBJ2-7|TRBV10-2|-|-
TGCGCCAGCAGGGAGTATGGGTACGAGCAGTACTTC
CASREYGYEQYF
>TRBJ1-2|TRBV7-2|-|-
TGTGCCAGCAGCCCACAGGGTGGAAGTGGCTACACCTTC
CASSPQGGSGYTF
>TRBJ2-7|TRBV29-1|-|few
TGCAGCGCCCGTGGTGGGAGAGGCTACGAGCAGTACTTC
CSARGGRGYEQYF
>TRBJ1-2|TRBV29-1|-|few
TGCAGCGTTGAAGTGGACAGTGACTATGGCTACACCTTC
CSVEVDSDYGYTF
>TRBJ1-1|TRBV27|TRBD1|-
TGTGCCAGCAGTTTGTCAGGGGGCGCCCACACTGAAGCTTTCTTT
CASSLSGGAHTEAFF
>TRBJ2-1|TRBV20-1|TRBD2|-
TGCAGTGCTAGAGACTGGCGGGGGGGGAACGACAATGAGCAGTTCTTC
CSARDWRGGNDNEQFF
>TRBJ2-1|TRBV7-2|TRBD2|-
TGTGCCAGCAGCTTAGTTGGGACTAGCGGCCGACATGAGCAGTTCTTC
CASSLVGTSGRHEQFF
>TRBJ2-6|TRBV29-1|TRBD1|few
TGCAGCGTCGTAACAGGGGAAGGTGGGGCCAACGTCCTGACTTTC
CSVVTGEGGANVLTF
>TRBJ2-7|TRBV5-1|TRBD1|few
TGCGCCAGCAGCTCGGAAATACAGGGGAACTACTACTACGAGCAGTACTTC
CASSSEIQGNYYYEQYF